Listed below are T cell receptor beta chains from one sample, sequenced in a study of blood T cell repertoires in COVID-19. The assay was immunoSEQ multiplex PCR, and TCRdb's table has in-frame clones only and misses some. The table shows some 360,000 clones, with about 92% occurring only once. The sample was peripheral blood. These receptors all stem from a woman aged 60 to 75 with COVID-19, enrolled during active disease. Each CDR3 is given with its conserved first and last residue. The D gene is left open where the match is weak. Some rows have no size entry. The others give once, few or many, or a class for an expanded clone.

CDR3 DNA: TGTGCCAGCAGCCAATCAAGGCCAGGGATAGGAGAAAAACTGTTTTTT
CDR3 protein: CASSQSRPGIGEKLFF
V gene: TRBV7-2
clone size: NA
J gene: TRBJ1-4
D gene: NA

CDR3 DNA: TGCGCCAGCAGCCAAGATCGAACTACCTACGAGCAGTACTTC
CDR3 protein: CASSQDRTTYEQYF
V gene: TRBV4-1
clone size: NA
J gene: TRBJ2-7
D gene: NA

CDR3 DNA: TGTGCCAGCAGCTTGGCTTGGGGGGTAGGCAATCAGCCCCAGCATTTT
CDR3 protein: CASSLAWGVGNQPQHF
V gene: TRBV5-8
clone size: NA
J gene: TRBJ1-5
D gene: NA

CDR3 DNA: TGTGCCAGCAGCTCGACAGGGGGGCCCTACGAGCAGTACTTC
CDR3 protein: CASSSTGGPYEQYF
V gene: TRBV7-2
clone size: NA
J gene: TRBJ2-7
D gene: TRBD1

CDR3 DNA: TGTGCCAGCAGCCTACGGGACAGAAGTCACTACGAGCAGTACTTC
CDR3 protein: CASSLRDRSHYEQYF
V gene: TRBV5-5
clone size: NA
J gene: TRBJ2-7
D gene: TRBD1

CDR3 DNA: TGTGCCAGTAGTAAAGGGGGACTAGCGGGGAACGAGCAGTTCTTC
CDR3 protein: CASSKGGLAGNEQFF
V gene: TRBV19
clone size: NA
J gene: TRBJ2-1
D gene: TRBD2

CDR3 DNA: TGTGCCAGCAGCCCCCTCGGCGGGAACCCTCGGGGAAACACCATATATTTT
CDR3 protein: CASSPLGGNPRGNTIYF
V gene: TRBV4-2
clone size: NA
J gene: TRBJ1-3
D gene: NA

CDR3 DNA: TGCGCCAGCAGCTTGGGAACAGGGGCGACTAATGAAAAACTGTTTTTT
CDR3 protein: CASSLGTGATNEKLFF
V gene: TRBV5-1
clone size: once
J gene: TRBJ1-4
D gene: TRBD1

CDR3 DNA: TGTGCCAGCAGCAGAGGGACAGGGACAGATACGCAGTATTTT
CDR3 protein: CASSRGTGTDTQYF
V gene: TRBV5-6
clone size: NA
J gene: TRBJ2-3
D gene: TRBD1

CDR3 DNA: TGTGCCTGGAGTGGGACAGACAATCAGCCCCAGCATTTT
CDR3 protein: CAWSGTDNQPQHF
V gene: TRBV30
clone size: NA
J gene: TRBJ1-5
D gene: NA

CDR3 DNA: TGTGCCAGCAGCTTCAGGGTTACTAATGAAAAACTGTTTTTT
CDR3 protein: CASSFRVTNEKLFF
V gene: TRBV14
clone size: NA
J gene: TRBJ1-4
D gene: NA

CDR3 DNA: TGTGCCAGCAGGGTGGGGGGAAATGGTGAAGCTTTCTTT
CDR3 protein: CASRVGGNGEAFF
V gene: TRBV2
clone size: NA
J gene: TRBJ1-1
D gene: NA

CDR3 DNA: TGTGCCAGCAGACGCCACCGGGACAGGGAAATCCAGCCCCAGCATTTT
CDR3 protein: CASRRHRDREIQPQHF
V gene: TRBV28
clone size: NA
J gene: TRBJ1-5
D gene: TRBD1

CDR3 DNA: TGCGCCAGCAGTGACGGTTTTCGCCAGCCCCAGCATTTT
CDR3 protein: CASSDGFRQPQHF
V gene: TRBV10-1
clone size: NA
J gene: TRBJ1-5
D gene: NA

CDR3 DNA: TGTGCCAGCAGCTCAACGGGGCAGATGGGAGATACGCAGTATTTT
CDR3 protein: CASSSTGQMGDTQYF
V gene: TRBV7-3
clone size: NA
J gene: TRBJ2-3
D gene: NA

CDR3 DNA: TGTGCCAGCAGTTTATCGCAGGGGACACGAGCTTTCTTT
CDR3 protein: CASSLSQGTRAFF
V gene: TRBV12-3/TRBV12-4
clone size: NA
J gene: TRBJ1-1
D gene: NA

CDR3 DNA: TGTGCCAGCAGCGTAGACGGTAGCGGGGGACCGTTCGGAGGAGAGACCCAGTACTTC
CDR3 protein: CASSVDGSGGPFGGETQYF
V gene: TRBV9
clone size: NA
J gene: TRBJ2-5
D gene: TRBD2

CDR3 DNA: TGCGCCAGCAGCACTTACAGGGTCTACAATGAGCAGTTCTTC
CDR3 protein: CASSTYRVYNEQFF
V gene: TRBV4-1
clone size: NA
J gene: TRBJ2-1
D gene: NA

CDR3 DNA: TGTGCCAGCAGCCCCGGGACTAGCGGGGGGGGCGTAAATGAGCAGTTCTTC
CDR3 protein: CASSPGTSGGGVNEQFF
V gene: TRBV4-2
clone size: NA
J gene: TRBJ2-1
D gene: TRBD2

CDR3 DNA: TGCAGCGTTGTTGAAGGGACAGGGTCAAGTGGCTACACCTTC
CDR3 protein: CSVVEGTGSSGYTF
V gene: TRBV29-1
clone size: once
J gene: TRBJ1-2
D gene: TRBD1

CDR3 DNA: TGTGCCAGCAGGGGGGGCAGGGGGGTAGATGAAAAACTGTTTTTT
CDR3 protein: CASRGGRGVDEKLFF
V gene: TRBV6-5
clone size: NA
J gene: TRBJ1-4
D gene: TRBD1

CDR3 DNA: TGCGCCAGCAGCCCGGACAGTCCCGATCAGCCCCAGCATTTT
CDR3 protein: CASSPDSPDQPQHF
V gene: TRBV5-1
clone size: few
J gene: TRBJ1-5
D gene: NA

CDR3 DNA: TGTGCCAGCAGCGACCGGGTCGTCTATGGGGCCAACGTCCTGACTTTC
CDR3 protein: CASSDRVVYGANVLTF
V gene: TRBV14
clone size: NA
J gene: TRBJ2-6
D gene: NA

CDR3 DNA: TGTGCCAGCAGCCCCCGTACAGGGGTTGGGACTGAAGCTTTCTTT
CDR3 protein: CASSPRTGVGTEAFF
V gene: TRBV7-9
clone size: NA
J gene: TRBJ1-1
D gene: TRBD1

CDR3 DNA: TGTGCCAGCAGTTCGGGAACCCTCTACGAGCAGTACTTC
CDR3 protein: CASSSGTLYEQYF
V gene: TRBV28
clone size: NA
J gene: TRBJ2-7
D gene: NA

CDR3 DNA: TGTGCCAGTAGTATACAGAGACTAAACTATGGCTACACCTTC
CDR3 protein: CASSIQRLNYGYTF
V gene: TRBV19
clone size: NA
J gene: TRBJ1-2
D gene: NA

CDR3 DNA: TGTGCCACCGCCGGGACAGGGGGTAAAGTGGGCACTGAAGCTTTCTTT
CDR3 protein: CATAGTGGKVGTEAFF
V gene: TRBV2
clone size: NA
J gene: TRBJ1-1
D gene: TRBD1

CDR3 DNA: TGTGCCAGCAGCGGAGCGGGGGGGGTCCGAAGCACAGATACGCAGTATTTT
CDR3 protein: CASSGAGGVRSTDTQYF
V gene: TRBV5-4
clone size: NA
J gene: TRBJ2-3
D gene: TRBD2

CDR3 DNA: TGTGCCAGCAGCCGACAACTAGCGGGGGATGGGGATACGCAGTATTTT
CDR3 protein: CASSRQLAGDGDTQYF
V gene: TRBV3-1/TRBV3-2
clone size: NA
J gene: TRBJ2-3
D gene: TRBD2

CDR3 DNA: TGTGCCAGCAGCCCACGGACACATCCCAACTATGGCTACACCTTC
CDR3 protein: CASSPRTHPNYGYTF
V gene: TRBV9
clone size: once
J gene: TRBJ1-2
D gene: NA

CDR3 DNA: TGTGCCAGCAGTGAAGGGCCACGGGGGGCACCCCTCCACTTT
CDR3 protein: CASSEGPRGAPLHF
V gene: TRBV2
clone size: NA
J gene: TRBJ1-6
D gene: NA

CDR3 DNA: TGCGCCAGCAGCCAACCCAGTCCGGGACAGGGAGGCACTGAAGCTTTCTTT
CDR3 protein: CASSQPSPGQGGTEAFF
V gene: TRBV4-1
clone size: few
J gene: TRBJ1-1
D gene: TRBD1

CDR3 DNA: TGTGCCAGCAGTTCCCCCTGGGAGGCCAAAAACACTGAAGCTTTCTTT
CDR3 protein: CASSSPWEAKNTEAFF
V gene: TRBV28
clone size: NA
J gene: TRBJ1-1
D gene: NA

CDR3 DNA: TGTGCCAGCAGCTCAACCCTGGGGAGGAACACTGAAGCTTTCTTT
CDR3 protein: CASSSTLGRNTEAFF
V gene: TRBV11-2
clone size: NA
J gene: TRBJ1-1
D gene: NA

CDR3 DNA: TGTGCCAGCAAGAAGGGCCCGGGACAGGGCCACAATGAGCAGTTCTTC
CDR3 protein: CASKKGPGQGHNEQFF
V gene: TRBV5-5
clone size: NA
J gene: TRBJ2-1
D gene: TRBD1

CDR3 DNA: TGTGCCAGTAGTGACGCTCTTAGGGGGTTCTCGAACACTGAAGCTTTCTTT
CDR3 protein: CASSDALRGFSNTEAFF
V gene: TRBV19
clone size: NA
J gene: TRBJ1-1
D gene: NA

CDR3 DNA: TGTGCCAGCAGGGGCGACGGGGGGTTCACTGAAGCTTTCTTT
CDR3 protein: CASRGDGGFTEAFF
V gene: TRBV6-6
clone size: NA
J gene: TRBJ1-1
D gene: NA

CDR3 DNA: TGTGCCAGCAGCTTAACCGGGTCATCTGTTACTGAAGCTTTCTTT
CDR3 protein: CASSLTGSSVTEAFF
V gene: TRBV7-3
clone size: NA
J gene: TRBJ1-1
D gene: NA

CDR3 DNA: TGTGCCAGCAGTCCTATGACAGGGCGCAGTTCCCTGAACACTGAAGCTTTCTTT
CDR3 protein: CASSPMTGRSSLNTEAFF
V gene: TRBV28
clone size: NA
J gene: TRBJ1-1
D gene: TRBD1

CDR3 DNA: TGTGCCAGCAGCTTAACTCCGGGTTCTGGAAACACCATATATTTT
CDR3 protein: CASSLTPGSGNTIYF
V gene: TRBV7-3
clone size: NA
J gene: TRBJ1-3
D gene: NA

CDR3 DNA: TGTGCCAGCACTATGACTTTGTCCTACGAGCAGTACTTC
CDR3 protein: CASTMTLSYEQYF
V gene: TRBV6-5
clone size: NA
J gene: TRBJ2-7
D gene: NA

CDR3 DNA: TGTGCCAGTTCGGGGGTTGGCAAGATGAACACTGAAGCTTTCTTT
CDR3 protein: CASSGVGKMNTEAFF
V gene: TRBV6-5
clone size: NA
J gene: TRBJ1-1
D gene: NA

CDR3 DNA: TGTGCCAGCAGCGCCTTCCTAGCGGGGGGCACAGATACGCAGTATTTT
CDR3 protein: CASSAFLAGGTDTQYF
V gene: TRBV7-3
clone size: NA
J gene: TRBJ2-3
D gene: TRBD2